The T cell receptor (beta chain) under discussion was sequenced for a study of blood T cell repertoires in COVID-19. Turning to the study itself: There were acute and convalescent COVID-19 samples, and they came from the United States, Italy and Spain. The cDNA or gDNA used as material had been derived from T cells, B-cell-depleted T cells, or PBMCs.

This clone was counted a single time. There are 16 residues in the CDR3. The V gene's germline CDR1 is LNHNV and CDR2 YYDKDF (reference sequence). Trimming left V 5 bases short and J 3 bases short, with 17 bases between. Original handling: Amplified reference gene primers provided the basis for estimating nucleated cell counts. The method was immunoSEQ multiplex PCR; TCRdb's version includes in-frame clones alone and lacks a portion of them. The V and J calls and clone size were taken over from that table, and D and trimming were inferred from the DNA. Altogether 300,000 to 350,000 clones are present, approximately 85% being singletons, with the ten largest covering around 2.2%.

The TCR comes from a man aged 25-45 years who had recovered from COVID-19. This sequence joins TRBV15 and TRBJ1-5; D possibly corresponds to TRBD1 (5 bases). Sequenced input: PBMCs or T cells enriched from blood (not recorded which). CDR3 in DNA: TGTGCCACCAGCGGGGACCGGGACTTCATCAATCAGCCCCAGCATTTT. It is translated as CATSGDRDFINQPQHF.